The 28 T cell receptor beta chains listed next were all sequenced from one sample in a study of OX40 agonist ivuxolimab in advanced cancers. Clones were read by immunoSEQ multiplex PCR, and TCRdb kept only the in-frame ones, dropping some. The sample yields about 50,000 clones, roughly nine tenths seen once. The sequences come from CD4+ or CD8+ T cells sorted from blood, collected in a trial of the OX40 agonist ivuxolimab. The source of these receptors is an adult with an advanced solid tumor such as melanoma, head and neck, liver or kidney cancer.

This clone was picked up one time. The identical CDR3 is also encoded by other nucleotide sequences in the sample. The chain is built from TRBV7-9 and TRBJ1-3; D is possibly TRBD1 (5 bases). Per germline, CDR1 SEHNR and CDR2 FQNEAQ (reference sequence). The CDR3 extends over 14 amino acids. V shed 3 bases and J shed 0 bases, with 6 bases lying between them. This CDR3 is CASSFDSSGNTIYF. In DNA, the CDR3 is TGTGCCAGCAGCTTCGACAGCTCTGGAAACACCATATATTTT. Full variable domain (outside the CDR3, taken from reference TRBV7-9 and TRBJ1-3): DTGVSQNPRHKITKRGQNVTFRCDPISEHNRLYWYRQTLGQGPEFLTYFQNEAQLEKSRLLSDRFSAERPKGSFSTLEIQRTEQGDSAMYLCASSFDSSGNTIYFGEGSWLTVV.

This chain connects TRBV28 to TRBJ2-7, with a possible D match to TRBD2 (6 bases). The germline CDR1 and CDR2 sequences are MDHEN and SYDVKM. Trimming shortened V by 6 bases and J by 3 bases, and 15 bases separated the two germline ends. The CDR3 consists of 14 residues. The CDR3 DNA reads TGTGCCAGCAGCCCCCTCCATAGCGGCTACGAGCAGTACTTC. Protein product: CASSPLHSGYEQYF.

The chain has TRBV30 and TRBJ2-7; a possible D gene is TRBD2 (6 bases). This CDR3 is 14 amino acids long. In germline, CDR1 is GTSNPN, CDR2 SVGIG (reference sequence). V gave up 2 bases and J gave up 4 bases, with 15 bases separating them. CDR3 residues: CAWSLQGAGYEQYF. The CDR3 DNA reads TGTGCCTGGAGTCTTCAAGGGGCGGGGTACGAGCAGTACTTC.

The chain couples TRBV28 to TRBJ1-1; 9 nucleotides align to TRBD1. The CDR3 covers 13 residues. V dropped 2 bases and J dropped 10; count of bases not matched to a gene: 5. The V gene's germline CDR1 is MDHEN and CDR2 SYDVKM. The chain's CDR3 is CASSLTGQGPAFF. The CDR3 DNA follows: TGTGCCAGCAGTTTAACGGGACAGGGTCCAGCTTTCTTT.

V usage is TRBV27 and J usage is TRBJ1-6; 7 bases agree with TRBD1. Germline lookup yields CDR1 MNHEY and CDR2 SMNVEV (reference sequence). The CDR3 is made up of 14 amino acids. V trimming: 8 bases; J trimming: 3 bases; junction bases outside the gene matches: 4. The CDR3 bases are TGTGCCAGCTCTGGACAGGACTATAATTCACCCCTCCACTTT. This codes for CASSGQDYNSPLHF.

This chain joins TRBV4-1 and TRBJ2-4; D perhaps matches TRBD1 (6 bases). CDR3 size: 15 residues. Germline V gives CDR1 MGHRA, CDR2 YSYEKL. V was shortened by 1 base and J by 4 bases, with 11 bases between the two germline ends. Here the CDR3 reads CASSQAPTGKNIQYF. The DNA of the CDR3 is TGCGCCAGCAGCCAAGCCCCTACAGGGAAAAACATTCAGTACTTC.

Written as DNA, the CDR3 is TGTGCCACCAGCAGAGATCCGGATGAGCAGTTCTTC. Translated: CATSRDPDEQFF. This chain joins TRBV15 and TRBJ2-1; D is uncertain. V lost 0 bases and J 8 bases, leaving 5 bases between the germline ends. CDR3 length: 12 residues. Per the germline V gene, CDR1 is LNHNV and CDR2 is YYDKDF (reference sequence).

V usage is TRBV6-5 and J usage is TRBJ1-5, with D possibly matching TRBD1 (5 bases). Trimming pared 5 bases from V and 5 bases from J, leaving 13 bases between. The CDR3 has 14 amino acids. In germline, CDR1 is MNHEY, CDR2 SVGAGI. DNA of the CDR3: TGTGCCAGCAGTCCATCCAGGGCGGATCAGCCCCAGCATTTT. This sequence encodes CASSPSRADQPQHF.

This chain links TRBV5-6 with TRBJ2-1; 14 bases fit TRBD2. J was trimmed by 4 bases and V by 3 bases; bases with no gene match: 3. The CDR3 is 16 residues long. Germline V gene data show CDR1 as SGHDT and CDR2 as YYEEEE. The CDR3 DNA sequence: TGTGCCAGCAGCTGGGGGACTAGCGGGGGTTACAATGAGCAGTTCTTC. Its translation is CASSWGTSGGYNEQFF.

The V call is TRBV4-1, the J call TRBJ2-7; D is uncertain. Germline lookup yields CDR1 MGHRA and CDR2 YSYEKL. This CDR3 region has 12 residues. Deletions cut 6 bases from V and 4 bases from J, with 10 bases between. The CDR3 DNA reads TGCGCCAGCAGGGGCGGCGATTACGAGCAGTACTTC. Translating gives CASRGGDYEQYF.

V usage is TRBV4-3 and J usage is TRBJ2-1; 9 nucleotides agree with TRBD2. Germline V CDR1 and CDR2: LGHNA, YSLEER. V shed 4 bases, J shed 7 bases, and the junction held 5 bases outside the gene matches. CDR3 length: 14 residues. The DNA for the CDR3 is TGCGCCAGCAGCCCGGGACTAGCCCTGAATGAGCAGTTCTTC. Amino acid sequence: CASSPGLALNEQFF.

The chain employs TRBV30 and TRBJ1-2; D possibly corresponds to TRBD1 (6 bases). CDR1 GTSNPN and CDR2 SVGIG come from the germline V gene (reference sequence). The CDR3 extends over 15 amino acids. V lost 0 bases and J 5 bases, leaving 16 bases between the germline ends. Here the CDR3 reads CAWSVFAGAGYGYTF. The CDR3 nucleotides read TGTGCCTGGAGTGTATTCGCGGGGGCGGGGTATGGCTACACCTTC.

The chain joins TRBV27 to TRBJ1-1, with a tentative D call TRBD1 (5 bases). CDR1 MNHEY and CDR2 SMNVEV come from the germline V gene (reference sequence). V was trimmed by 5 bases and J by 4 bases, leaving 11 bases between them. The CDR3 spans 13 residues. The CDR3 bases are TGTGCCAGCAGTATAACAGGCTCCACTGAAGCTTTCTTT. Translated: CASSITGSTEAFF.

CDR3 bases: TGTGCCAGCAGCCCTCCCGGTGAGAGCTCCTACAATGAGCAGTTCTTC. Its translation: CASSPPGESSYNEQFF. The chain combines TRBV7-9 with TRBJ2-1; no firm D call. The CDR3 is 16 amino acids. Germline loops: CDR1 SEHNR, CDR2 FQNEAQ (reference sequence). V was cut by 5 bases and J by 0 bases, with 14 bases left in between. The full variable domain, rest sourced from reference TRBV7-9 and TRBJ2-1, is DTGVSQNPRHKITKRGQNVTFRCDPISEHNRLYWYRQTLGQGPEFLTYFQNEAQLEKSRLLSDRFSAERPKGSFSTLEIQRTEQGDSAMYLCASSPPGESSYNEQFFGPGTRLTVL.

This chain connects TRBV29-1 to TRBJ1-1; tentatively, D is TRBD1 (5 bases). This CDR3 has 13 amino acids. The germline gives CDR1 SQVTM, CDR2 ANQGSEA. V lost 5 bases to trimming and J lost 4 bases, with 14 bases between them. The CDR3 loop reads CSVKGRGITEAFF. The CDR3 DNA is TGCAGCGTTAAAGGTCGGGGCATCACTGAAGCTTTCTTT.

The chain recombines TRBV7-9 with TRBJ2-1; no definite D call. V lost 6 bases and J lost 8, with 17 bases in between. The CDR3 is 14 residues long. Germline-derived CDR1 and CDR2 are SEHNR and FQNEAQ (reference sequence). This chain's CDR3 is CASSSPLGNDEQFF. The CDR3, as DNA: TGTGCCAGCAGTTCCCCGCTAGGGAACGATGAGCAGTTCTTC.

The chain employs TRBV5-6 and TRBJ1-2, with D possibly TRBD1 on 6 matching bases. The CDR3 consists of 14 residues. Germline values: CDR1 SGHDT, CDR2 YYEEEE. The germline V and J ends were trimmed by 0 bases and 3 bases, with 9 bases remaining between them. In DNA form, the CDR3 reads TGTGCCAGCAGCTTGGCTACAGGGTACTATGGCTACACCTTC. It yields the protein CASSLATGYYGYTF. Combining the CDR3 with reference TRBV5-6 and TRBJ1-2 gives the whole variable domain DAGVTQSPTHLIKTRGQQVTLRCSPKSGHDTVSWYQQALGQGPQFIFQYYEEEERQRGNFPDRFSGHQFPNYSSELNVNALLLGDSALYLCASSLATGYYGYTFGSGTRLTVV.

This clone was found once. The genes are TRBV13 and TRBJ1-3; weak D call: TRBD1 (5 bases). In germline, CDR1 is PRHDT, CDR2 FYEKMQ (reference sequence). The V gene lost 0 bases and the J gene lost 0 bases, with 9 bases spanning the gap. This CDR3 is 16 amino acids long. DNA of the CDR3: TGTGCCAGCAGCTTAGGCTTGGACAACTCTGGAAACACCATATATTTT. As protein: CASSLGLDNSGNTIYF.

The rearrangement uses TRBV5-4 and TRBJ2-1, with 10 bases identical to TRBD2. Germline-derived CDR1 and CDR2 are SGHNT and YYREEE (reference sequence). This CDR3 region has 13 residues. With 6 bases clipped from V and 13 bases from J, the junction kept 10 bases outside the gene matches. This CDR3 is CASTPQSGRDQFF. In DNA, the CDR3 is TGTGCCAGCACCCCCCAGAGCGGGAGGGATCAGTTCTTC.

The rearrangement joins TRBV28 to TRBJ1-2; D remains ambiguous. V lost 2 bases and J lost 2, with 15 bases in between. The germline V gene has CDR1 MDHEN and CDR2 SYDVKM. There are 16 residues in the CDR3. The CDR3 loop reads CASSLGYRRENYGYTF. DNA of the CDR3: TGTGCCAGCAGTTTAGGTTATAGGAGGGAAAACTATGGCTACACCTTC.

In this sample, this clone turned up once. CDR3 coding DNA: TGCGCCAGCAGCCAAGAACGCGGCGGACACTACGAGCAGTACTTC. Translated: CASSQERGGHYEQYF. The chain uses TRBV4-3 and TRBJ2-5; tentatively, D is TRBD1 (5 bases). The tail of the sequence fits TRBJ2-7 better, so the J call may be wrong. The CDR3 has 15 amino acids. CDR1 is LGHNA, CDR2 YSLEER, per germline.

The chain links TRBV28 to TRBJ1-5; D uncertain. This CDR3 contains 15 residues. Germline CDR1 and CDR2: MDHEN and SYDVKM. Trimming removed 6 bases from V and 2 bases from J, with 14 bases in between. The chain's CDR3 is CASSTGVVGNQPQHF. CDR3 nucleotides: TGTGCCAGCAGCACCGGGGTGGTCGGCAATCAGCCCCAGCATTTT.

Written as DNA, the CDR3 is TGTGCCAGTAGTATGGCCGCATATAGCAATCAGCCCCAGCATTTT. This encodes CASSMAAYSNQPQHF. The chain recombines TRBV19 with TRBJ1-5; D is unclear. CDR1 and CDR2 (germline): LNHDA, SQIVND (reference sequence). The CDR3 consists of 15 residues. V lost 3 bases to trimming and J lost 0 bases, with 9 bases between them.

The V call is TRBV5-1, the J call TRBJ1-5; tentative D call: TRBD1 (5 bases). This CDR3 is 14 amino acids long. CDR1 is SGHRS and CDR2 is YFSETQ in the germline V gene. The germline V and J ends were trimmed by 0 bases and 6 bases, with 10 bases remaining between them. CDR3 sequence (DNA): TGCGCCAGCAGCTTGGGGGGCGCGGGTCAGCCCCAGCATTTT. Its translation is CASSLGGAGQPQHF.

This clone was found once. The V call is TRBV6-5, the J call TRBJ2-7, with TRBD1 matching over 8 bases. CDR3 length: 12 residues. Germline values: CDR1 MNHEY, CDR2 SVGAGI. CDR3 residues: CASSYSVTGGLV. The CDR3 nucleotides read TGTGCCAGCAGTTACTCGGTCACAGGGGGTTTGGTC.

This clone was observed a handful of times. V is TRBV10-2 and J is TRBJ2-3; weak D call: TRBD2 (8 bases). V was clipped by 7 bases and J by 6 bases, with 26 bases between them. Germline CDR1 and CDR2: WSHSY and SAAADI. CDR3 length: 17 residues. The CDR3 is CASTPPGGLEFSDTQYF. In DNA, the CDR3 is TGCGCCAGCACCCCACCAGGGGGACTAGAATTTTCGGATACGCAGTATTTT.

The V and J genes are TRBV5-4 and TRBJ2-1; D is ambiguous. CDR3 length: 11 amino acids. Germline CDR1 is SGHNT and CDR2 is YYREEE (reference sequence). V was trimmed by 2 bases and J by 6 bases, leaving 3 bases between them. The CDR3, as DNA: TGTGCCAGCAGCTTTGTCAATGAGCAGTTCTTC. Translating it yields CASSFVNEQFF.

The chain links TRBV27 to TRBJ1-4, with no clear D. CDR1 MNHEY and CDR2 SMNVEV come from the germline V gene (reference sequence). The V end was cut by 2 bases, the J end by 7 bases, with 8 bases between. CDR3 length: 13 residues. The CDR3 reads CASSLIGREKLFF. CDR3 in DNA: TGTGCCAGCAGTTTAATTGGGCGTGAAAAACTGTTTTTT. Using reference TRBV27 and TRBJ1-4 for the parts outside the CDR3, the full variable domain is EAQVTQNPRYLITVTGKKLTVTCSQNMNHEYMSWYRQDPGLGLRQIYYSMNVEVTDKGDVPEGYKVSRKEKRNFPLILESPSPNQTSLYFCASSLIGREKLFFGSGTQLSVL.